These 17 T cell receptor beta chains share one sample of origin, sequenced in a study of CD4 T cells in relation to SARS-CoV-2 and coronaviruses. The unexposed donors gave CD4+ T cells in 2011-2018, prior to COVID-19. CD4+ T cells were isolated from the cells after 10 days of culture. Generated by immunoSEQ multiplex PCR, the TCRdb table keeps only in-frame clones and is missing some. The sample has under 25,000 clones, about three quarters seen once. For these TCRs, the target antigens are not known. The sequencing sample was made of CD4+ T cells from PBMCs, cultured in vitro. Every receptor here comes from a human donor in good health.

This clone was detected only a few times. The chain combines TRBV7-6 with TRBJ1-1, with D perhaps TRBD1 (6 bases). The V gene lost 4 bases and the J gene lost 1 base, with 16 bases spanning the gap. CDR1 is SGHVS, CDR2 FNYEAQ, per germline. This CDR3 region has 16 residues. CDR3 DNA sequence: TGTGCCAGCAGCTCCCGGTATAGGGGGGCGAACACTGAAGCTTTCTTT. Protein product: CASSSRYRGANTEAFF.

The chain links TRBV19 to TRBJ1-1; D may be TRBD1 (6 bases). CDR1 and CDR2 from the germline V gene are LNHDA and SQIVND (reference sequence). The CDR3 runs 13 residues. Trimming cost V 3 bases and J 4 bases, with 9 bases left between them. CDR3 bases: TGTGCCAGTAGTATCGGCAGGGGCACTGAAGCTTTCTTT. Protein sequence: CASSIGRGTEAFF.

The J gene is TRBJ2-1, the V gene TRBV24-1; TRBD2 aligns across 9 bases. CDR3 length equals 12 residues. V lost 10 bases, J lost 9 bases, and 6 bases stayed unmatched. Germline CDR1 and CDR2: KGHDR and SFDVKD. CDR3 sequence: CATAGGPGEQFF. The CDR3, as DNA: TGTGCCACTGCGGGAGGGCCGGGTGAGCAGTTCTTC.

The rearrangement links TRBV10-3 to TRBJ2-7; D ambiguous. Germline lookup yields CDR1 ENHRY and CDR2 SYGVKD. The CDR3 is made up of 12 amino acids. V gave up 0 bases and J gave up 4 bases, with 4 bases separating them. CDR3 in amino acids: CAISESTYEQYF. In DNA, the CDR3 is TGTGCCATCAGTGAGTCAACGTACGAGCAGTACTTC.

This clone appeared once. The chain uses TRBV5-4 and TRBJ1-2; the D is unclear. The CDR3 runs 16 residues. V dropped 3 bases and J dropped 2 bases, with 17 bases sitting between them. In germline, CDR1 is SGHNT, CDR2 YYREEE (reference sequence). The CDR3 nucleotides are TGTGCCAGCAGCTCCACGTTCATGAAGGTAAACTATGGCTACACCTTC. This gives the protein CASSSTFMKVNYGYTF.

This chain links TRBV11-3 with TRBJ2-1; 7 positions agree with TRBD1. The length of the CDR3 is 15 residues. The J segment lost 2 bases and the V segment lost 1 base, leaving 2 bases of the junction unmatched. Germline CDR1 and CDR2: SGHNT and YENEEA. Here the CDR3 reads CASSLGGQAYNEQFF. In nucleotides, the CDR3 is TGTGCCAGCAGCTTAGGAGGACAGGCCTACAATGAGCAGTTCTTC.

This rearrangement joins TRBV6-2 or TRBV6-3 to TRBJ2-1, with TRBD2 matching 8 bases. There are 15 residues in the CDR3. The V and J ends lost 4 bases and 5 bases, in that order; junction bases with no gene match: 7. The V gene's germline CDR1 is MNHEY and CDR2 SVGEGT. CDR3: CASSSAGGNHNEQFF. In nucleotides, the CDR3 is TGTGCCAGCAGTTCGGCGGGGGGAAACCACAATGAGCAGTTCTTC.

The gene calls are TRBV14 and TRBJ2-7, with D hard to call. V lost 6 bases and J lost 0, with 3 bases in between. Germline assignment: CDR1 SGHDN and CDR2 FVKESK. The CDR3 consists of 11 residues. CDR3 residues: CASSISYEQYF. Here the CDR3 DNA reads TGTGCCAGCAGTATCTCCTACGAGCAGTACTTC.

This clone has a handful of counts. This chain joins TRBV20-1 and TRBJ1-4; no firm D call. Germline assignment: CDR1 DFQATT and CDR2 SNEGSKA (reference sequence). There are 11 residues in the CDR3. Trimming shortened V by 6 bases and J by 4 bases, and 6 bases separated the two germline ends. The CDR3 DNA reads as TGCAGTGCACAAAATAATGAAAAACTGTTTTTT. The encoded protein is CSAQNNEKLFF.

The rearrangement links TRBV6-2 or TRBV6-3 to TRBJ1-1; D may be TRBD1 (5 bases). Per the germline V gene, CDR1 is MNHEY and CDR2 is SVGEGT. Trimming took off 0 bases at V and 1 base at J, with 12 bases between the two ends. The CDR3 is 16 amino acids. The CDR3 DNA is TGTGCCAGCAGTTACTCGGGGGGAGGGAGGAACACTGAAGCTTTCTTT. Its protein product is CASSYSGGGRNTEAFF.

This rearrangement joins TRBV2 to TRBJ1-2; no definite D call. CDR3 length: 13 residues. The germline V gene has CDR1 SNHLY and CDR2 FYNNEI. Trimming pared 1 base from V and 5 bases from J, leaving 8 bases between. The CDR3 DNA reads as TGTGCCAGCAGTGAAGGGCAGTCATATGGCTACACCTTC. It is translated as CASSEGQSYGYTF.

V is TRBV2 and J is TRBJ2-7; D is unresolved. The V end lost 5 bases, the J end lost 0 bases, and 5 bases lay between the germline ends. The CDR3 has 12 residues. CDR1 is SNHLY, CDR2 FYNNEI, per germline. The CDR3 DNA reads TGTGCCAGCAGTACGACCTCCTACGAGCAGTACTTC. Translating gives CASSTTSYEQYF.

V is TRBV5-8 and J is TRBJ2-5; D unclear. V lost 0 bases, J lost 2 bases, and 5 bases lay in between. The germline gives CDR1 SGHTS, CDR2 YDEGEE. The CDR3 has 13 residues. The CDR3 DNA follows: TGTGCCAGCAGCTTGGCGACTCAAGAGACCCAGTACTTC. Amino acids: CASSLATQETQYF.

The genes are TRBV7-9 and TRBJ1-6; D gene uncertain. V lost 2 bases, J lost 3 bases, and 17 bases lay in between. Per germline, CDR1 SEHNR and CDR2 FQNEAQ (reference sequence). This CDR3 contains 18 residues. CDR3 sequence reads: CASSLMDGRKLYNSPLHF. CDR3 nucleotides: TGTGCCAGCAGCTTAATGGATGGGAGGAAACTCTATAATTCACCCCTCCACTTT.

The rearrangement uses TRBV6-1 and TRBJ1-2; D unresolved. The ends were cut back, 0 bases at V and 6 bases at J, with 11 bases in the middle. Looked up from germline, CDR1 is MNHNS and CDR2 is SASEGT. The CDR3 runs to 14 residues. CDR3 sequence reads: CASSEAGRFHGYTF. In DNA, the CDR3 is TGTGCCAGCAGTGAAGCAGGTCGGTTTCATGGCTACACCTTC.

This chain connects TRBV11-2 to TRBJ2-7, with 10 bases aligning to TRBD1. Per germline, CDR1 SGHAT and CDR2 FQNNGV. J gave up 3 bases and V 5 bases, and 7 bases lay outside the gene matches. CDR3 length equals 15 residues. For the CDR3, the DNA is TGTGCCAGCAGCCAAACCGGGACAGGGGACTACGAGCAGTACTTC. Its protein is CASSQTGTGDYEQYF. The full variable domain, completed using reference TRBV11-2 and TRBJ2-7, is EAGVAQSPRYKIIEKRQSVAFWCNPISGHATLYWYQQILGQGPKLLIQFQNNGVVDDSQLPKDRFSAERLKGVDSTLKIQPAKLEDSAVYLCASSQTGTGDYEQYFGPGTRLTVT.

The gene calls are TRBV14 and TRBJ2-3; D remains unclear. V lost 4 bases and J lost 4, with 12 bases in between. CDR3 length: 14 residues. The germline CDR1 and CDR2 sequences are SGHDN and FVKESK. The CDR3 DNA is TGTGCCAGCAGCCCCTTAGTTTATGCAGATACGCAGTATTTT. Encoded protein: CASSPLVYADTQYF.